The entry that follows covers one T cell receptor beta chain sequence. Definite or probable Susac syndrome was diagnosed using recently defined diagnostic criteria. Through negative isolation, CD4+ and CD8+ T cells were obtained, while TEMRA cells were enriched using FACS. cDNA came from roughly 0.47 to 1 ug RNA primed by random hexamers. Each CDR3 protein gets one entry after TCRdb re-called the immunoSEQ multiplex PCR reads with MiXCR. The data show approximately 190,000 distinct CDR3 sequences, 90% to 97% seen once. This sample was included in a study of CD8 T cells in Susac syndrome. Trimming took 1 base from V and 0 from J, leaving 13 bases between them. Looked up from germline, CDR1 is LGHDT and CDR2 is YNNKEL (reference sequence). This CDR3 has 16 residues.

The TCR was taken from a human donor with Susac syndrome. Sequenced: CD4+ T cells from PBMCs. The V gene is TRBV3-1, the J gene TRBJ2-7; maybe TRBD1 (5 bases). DNA of the CDR3: TGTGCCAGCAGCCAAGCGCGGCAGGGATCCTCCTACGAGCAGTACTTC. Translation: CASSQARQGSSYEQYF.